One sample yielded the 9 T cell receptor beta chains listed below, sequenced in a study of T-cell memory formation after mild COVID-19. Using its own MiXCR run on the 5' RACE reads, TCRdb lists one record per CDR3 protein. The table has 450,000 to 650,000 distinct CDR3 sequences, about 22% seen once. The sample comprised PBMCs or a T cell subset sorted from them (not recorded which). The receptor source for this set is an adult woman who had mild COVID-19 (a few samples of this study predate the infection). Cell type and time point are not known.

This sequence joins TRBV7-8 and TRBJ1-2, with a possible D match to TRBD1 (6 bases). V gave up 4 bases and J gave up 6 bases, with 18 bases separating them. The CDR3 contains 15 residues. Germline CDR1 and CDR2: SGHVS and FQNEAQ. DNA of the CDR3: TGTGCCAGCAGCTCCAACCGGGGGCCACGGAATGGCTACACCTTC. This sequence encodes CASSSNRGPRNGYTF. Together with reference TRBV7-8 and TRBJ1-2, the CDR3 gives the full variable domain: GAGVSQSPRYKVAKRGQDVALRCDPISGHVSLFWYQQALGQGPEFLTYFQNEAQLDKSGLPSDRFFAERPEGSVSTLKIQRTQQEDSAVYLCASSSNRGPRNGYTFGSGTRLTVV.

This clonotype was detected a few times. The chain has TRBV6-5 and TRBJ2-7, with 9 bases fitting TRBD2. The V gene end was trimmed by 2 bases and the J gene end by 4 bases; junction bases not matched to a gene: 9. CDR3 length: 16 amino acids. Germline V gives CDR1 MNHEY, CDR2 SVGAGI. The CDR3 DNA sequence: TGTGCCAGCAGTTACGTCTCGGGACTAGCAGGTTACGAGCAGTACTTC. Amino acids: CASSYVSGLAGYEQYF.

This clonotype was observed a handful of times. The chain couples TRBV12-3 or TRBV12-4 to TRBJ1-5, with a tentative D call TRBD1 (5 bases). The CDR3 contains 18 residues. The germline V and J ends were trimmed by 6 bases and 0 bases, with 21 bases remaining between them. The CDR3 reads CASSPLRGRDISNQPQHF. In nucleotides, the CDR3 is TGTGCCAGCAGCCCACTGAGGGGCAGGGATATTAGCAATCAGCCCCAGCATTTT.

The CDR3 region is CATETSGRSYNEQFF. The CDR3 DNA reads TGTGCCACCGAGACTAGCGGGAGGTCCTACAATGAGCAGTTCTTC. The chain is built from TRBV24-1 and TRBJ2-1, with 13 positions matching TRBD2. The V and J ends lost 9 bases and 1 base, in that order; junction bases with no gene match: 2. This CDR3 is 15 amino acids long. Germline assignment: CDR1 KGHDR and CDR2 SFDVKD.

There are a few counts of this clonotype. V is TRBV7-2 and J is TRBJ2-6; D ambiguous. The CDR3 sequence is 18 residues long. Per the germline V gene, CDR1 is SGHTA and CDR2 is FQGNSA. V was shortened by 2 bases and J by 2 bases, with 16 bases between the two germline ends. CDR3 nucleotide sequence: TGTGCCAGCAGCTTATTCGACATGTCCATCACTGGGGCCAACGTCCTGACTTTC. Translated: CASSLFDMSITGANVLTF. The full variable domain, with the rest looked up from reference TRBV7-2 and TRBJ2-6, is GAGVSQSPSNKVTEKGKDVELRCDPISGHTALYWYRQSLGQGLEFLIYFQGNSAPDKSGLPSDRFSAERTGGSVSTLTIQRTQQEDSAVYLCASSLFDMSITGANVLTFGAGSRLTVL.

The chain combines TRBV6-1 with TRBJ2-4; D may correspond to TRBD1 or TRBD2 (7 bases each). The CDR3 totals 16 residues. Germline CDR1 MNHNS, CDR2 SASEGT. Trimming pared 2 bases from V and 8 bases from J, leaving 19 bases between. CDR3 DNA: TGTGCCAGCAGTGAATCCAGATGGGAGGGGGCAGACATTCAGTACTTC. Translating it yields CASSESRWEGADIQYF.

V gene TRBV25-1 combines with J gene TRBJ1-1; unclear D gene. V dropped 5 bases and J dropped 7 bases, with 20 bases sitting between them. The germline gives CDR1 MGHDK, CDR2 SYGVNS. The CDR3 covers 15 residues. The CDR3 DNA sequence: TGTGCCAGCAGTCAACGACTCGTCCCCACCGATGAAGCTTTCTTT. This encodes CASSQRLVPTDEAFF. Full variable domain (rest looked up from reference TRBV25-1 and TRBJ1-1): EADIYQTPRYLVIGTGKKITLECSQTMGHDKMYWYQQDPGMELHLIHYSYGVNSTEKGDLSSESTVSRIRTEHFPLTLESARPSHTSQYLCASSQRLVPTDEAFFGQGTRLTVV.

The chain couples TRBV27 to TRBJ2-6, with D possibly being TRBD1 (6 bases). This CDR3 has 15 amino acids. Germline CDR1 and CDR2: MNHEY and SMNVEV (reference sequence). The V end lost 6 bases, the J end lost 2 bases, and 11 bases lay between the germline ends. The CDR3 loop is CASSRTVTGANVLTF. Written as DNA, the CDR3 is TGTGCCAGCAGCCGGACAGTCACTGGGGCCAACGTCCTGACTTTC.

The rearrangement links TRBV12-3 or TRBV12-4 to TRBJ2-2; D is perhaps TRBD1 or TRBD2 (5 bases each). The V and J ends lost 6 bases and 3 bases respectively, with 20 bases between them. The CDR3 length is 17 residues. This CDR3 reads CASSPNLGARDTGELFF. The CDR3 bases are TGTGCCAGCAGCCCAAATCTAGGGGCGCGGGACACCGGGGAGCTGTTTTTT.